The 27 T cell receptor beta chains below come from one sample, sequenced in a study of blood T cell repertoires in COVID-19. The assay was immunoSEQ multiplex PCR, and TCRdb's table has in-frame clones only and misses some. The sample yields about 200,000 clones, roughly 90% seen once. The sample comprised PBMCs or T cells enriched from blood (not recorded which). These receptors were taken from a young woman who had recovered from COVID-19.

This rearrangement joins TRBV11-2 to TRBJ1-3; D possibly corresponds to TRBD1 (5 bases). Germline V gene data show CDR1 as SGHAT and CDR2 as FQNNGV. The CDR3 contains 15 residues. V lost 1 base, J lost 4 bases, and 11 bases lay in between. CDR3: CASSLGGAWGNTIYF. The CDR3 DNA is TGTGCCAGCAGCTTAGGGGGCGCGTGGGGAAACACCATATATTTT. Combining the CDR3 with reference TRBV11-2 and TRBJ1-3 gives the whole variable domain EAGVAQSPRYKIIEKRQSVAFWCNPISGHATLYWYQQILGQGPKLLIQFQNNGVVDDSQLPKDRFSAERLKGVDSTLKIQPAKLEDSAVYLCASSLGGAWGNTIYFGEGSWLTVV.

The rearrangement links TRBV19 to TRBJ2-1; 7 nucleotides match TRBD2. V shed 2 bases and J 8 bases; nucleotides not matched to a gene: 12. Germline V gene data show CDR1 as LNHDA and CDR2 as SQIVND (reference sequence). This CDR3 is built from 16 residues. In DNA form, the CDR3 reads TGTGCCAGTAGTATATCGGGGGGTATCGGAACCTATGAGCAGTTCTTC. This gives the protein CASSISGGIGTYEQFF.

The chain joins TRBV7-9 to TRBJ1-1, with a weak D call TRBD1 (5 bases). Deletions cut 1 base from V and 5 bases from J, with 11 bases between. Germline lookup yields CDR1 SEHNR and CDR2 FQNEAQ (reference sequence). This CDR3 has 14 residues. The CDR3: CASSLVRGRTEAFF. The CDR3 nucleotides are TGTGCCAGCAGCTTAGTTAGGGGCCGGACTGAAGCTTTCTTT. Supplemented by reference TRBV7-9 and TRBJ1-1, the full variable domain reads DTGVSQNPRHKITKRGQNVTFRCDPISEHNRLYWYRQTLGQGPEFLTYFQNEAQLEKSRLLSDRFSAERPKGSFSTLEIQRTEQGDSAMYLCASSLVRGRTEAFFGQGTRLTVV.

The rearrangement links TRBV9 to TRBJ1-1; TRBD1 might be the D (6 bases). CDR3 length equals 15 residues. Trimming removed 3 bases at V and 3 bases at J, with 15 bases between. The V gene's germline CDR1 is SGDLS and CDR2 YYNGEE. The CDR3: CASSGVRGLDTEAFF. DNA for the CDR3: TGTGCCAGCAGCGGAGTGCGGGGGCTGGACACTGAAGCTTTCTTT.

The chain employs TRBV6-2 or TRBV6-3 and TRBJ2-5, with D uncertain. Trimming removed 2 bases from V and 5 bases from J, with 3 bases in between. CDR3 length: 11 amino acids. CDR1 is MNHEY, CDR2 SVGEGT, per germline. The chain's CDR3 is CASSYPETQYF. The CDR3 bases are TGTGCCAGCAGTTACCCGGAGACCCAGTACTTC.

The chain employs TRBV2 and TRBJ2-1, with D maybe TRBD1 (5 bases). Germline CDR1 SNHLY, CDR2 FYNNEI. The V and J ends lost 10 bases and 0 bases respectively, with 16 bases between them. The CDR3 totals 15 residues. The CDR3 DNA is TGTGCCACCAAACAAGGACACTTCTCCTACAATGAGCAGTTCTTC. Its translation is CATKQGHFSYNEQFF. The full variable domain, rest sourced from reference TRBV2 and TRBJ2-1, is EPEVTQTPSHQVTQMGQEVILRCVPISNHLYFYWYRQILGQKVEFLVSFYNNEISEKSEIFDDQFSVERPDGSNFTLKIRSTKLEDSAMYFCATKQGHFSYNEQFFGPGTRLTVL.

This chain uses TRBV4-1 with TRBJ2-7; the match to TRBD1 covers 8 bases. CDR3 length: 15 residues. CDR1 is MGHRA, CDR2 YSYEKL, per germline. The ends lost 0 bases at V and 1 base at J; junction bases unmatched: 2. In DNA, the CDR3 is TGCGCCAGCAGCCAAGAACAGGGGGTATCCTACGAGCAGTACTTC. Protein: CASSQEQGVSYEQYF.

CDR3 in DNA: TGCGCCAGCAGTCACCGGACACGTCCTTCCTACGAGCAGTACTTC. As protein: CASSHRTRPSYEQYF. J is TRBJ2-7 and V is TRBV23-1, with D perhaps TRBD1 (5 bases). TRBV23-1 is an ORF for which the function is uncertain. The CDR3 is 15 amino acids. Trimming left V 3 bases short and J 1 base short, with 13 bases between.

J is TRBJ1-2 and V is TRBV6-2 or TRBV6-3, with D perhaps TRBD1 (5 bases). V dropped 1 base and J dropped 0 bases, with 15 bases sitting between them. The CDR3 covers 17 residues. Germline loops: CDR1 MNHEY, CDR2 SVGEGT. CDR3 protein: CASSYYVRQHPNYGYTF. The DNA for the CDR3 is TGTGCCAGCAGTTACTACGTAAGACAGCACCCTAACTATGGCTACACCTTC.

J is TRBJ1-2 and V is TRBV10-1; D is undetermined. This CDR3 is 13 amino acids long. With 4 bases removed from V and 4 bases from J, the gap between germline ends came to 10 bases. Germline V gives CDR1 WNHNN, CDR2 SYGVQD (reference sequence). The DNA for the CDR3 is TGCGCCAGCAGTGTGCAGGTCGTCTATGGCTACACCTTC. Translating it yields CASSVQVVYGYTF.

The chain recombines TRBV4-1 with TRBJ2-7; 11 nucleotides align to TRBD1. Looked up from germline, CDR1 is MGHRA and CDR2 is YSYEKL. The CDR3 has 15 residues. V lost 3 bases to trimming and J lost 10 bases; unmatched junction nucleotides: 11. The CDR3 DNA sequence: TGCGCCAGCAGCCACGAAGACCGGGACAGGGGGTTCCAGTACTTC. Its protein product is CASSHEDRDRGFQYF.

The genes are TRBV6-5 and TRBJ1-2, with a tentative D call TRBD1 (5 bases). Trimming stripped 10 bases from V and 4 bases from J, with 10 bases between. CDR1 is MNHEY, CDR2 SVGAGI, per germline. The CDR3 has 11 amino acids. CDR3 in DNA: TGTGCCACCAGGGAGGTCTATGGCTACACCTTC. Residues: CATREVYGYTF.

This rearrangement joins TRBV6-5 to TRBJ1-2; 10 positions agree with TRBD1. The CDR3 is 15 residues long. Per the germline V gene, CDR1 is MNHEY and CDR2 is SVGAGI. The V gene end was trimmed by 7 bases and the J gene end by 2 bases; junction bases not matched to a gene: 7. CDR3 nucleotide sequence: TGTGCCAGCATGCGACGGGGACAGGGGAACTATGGCTACACCTTC. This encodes CASMRRGQGNYGYTF.

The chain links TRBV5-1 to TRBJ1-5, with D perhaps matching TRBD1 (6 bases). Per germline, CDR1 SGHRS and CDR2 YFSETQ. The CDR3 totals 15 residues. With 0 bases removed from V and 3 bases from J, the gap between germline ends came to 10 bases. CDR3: CASSLGTEYNQPQHF. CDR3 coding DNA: TGCGCCAGCAGCTTGGGGACAGAGTACAATCAGCCCCAGCATTTT.

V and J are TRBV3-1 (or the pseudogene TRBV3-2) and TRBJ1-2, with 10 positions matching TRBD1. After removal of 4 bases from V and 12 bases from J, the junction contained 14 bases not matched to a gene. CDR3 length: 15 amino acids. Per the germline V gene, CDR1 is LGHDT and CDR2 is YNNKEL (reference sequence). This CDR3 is CASSLRTGGQVHHTF. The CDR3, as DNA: TGTGCCAGCAGCCTCCGGACAGGGGGTCAGGTACATCACACCTTC.

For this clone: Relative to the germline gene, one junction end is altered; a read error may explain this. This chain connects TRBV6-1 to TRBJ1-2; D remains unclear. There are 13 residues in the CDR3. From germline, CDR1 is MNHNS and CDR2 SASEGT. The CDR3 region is CASSEAGGRRLFF. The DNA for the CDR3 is TGTGCCAGCAGTGAAGCGGGAGGGAGGCGCCTCTTCTTC.

The CDR3 sequence is CASSRRTGSNQPQHF. CDR3 sequence (DNA): TGTGCCAGCAGCCGACGTACAGGGAGCAATCAGCCCCAGCATTTT. The rearrangement joins TRBV28 to TRBJ1-5; a possible D gene is TRBD1 (6 bases). The germline V gene has CDR1 MDHEN and CDR2 SYDVKM. The length of the CDR3 is 15 residues. V was cut by 6 bases and J by 1 base, with 13 bases left in between.

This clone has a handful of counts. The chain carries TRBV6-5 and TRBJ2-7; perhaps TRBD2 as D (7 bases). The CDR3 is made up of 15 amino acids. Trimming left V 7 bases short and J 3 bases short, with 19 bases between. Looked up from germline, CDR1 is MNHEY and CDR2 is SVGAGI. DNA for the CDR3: TGTGCCAGCACGCCTCAGGGGCGGGGGTTCTACGAGCAGTACTTC. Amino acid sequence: CASTPQGRGFYEQYF.

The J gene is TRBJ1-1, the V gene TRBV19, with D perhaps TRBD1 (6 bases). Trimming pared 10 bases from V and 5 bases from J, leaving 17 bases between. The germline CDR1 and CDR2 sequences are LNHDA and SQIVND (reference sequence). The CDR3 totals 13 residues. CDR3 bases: TGTGCCACGGATGGGGGGGCTGGGACTGAAGCTTTCTTT. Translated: CATDGGAGTEAFF.

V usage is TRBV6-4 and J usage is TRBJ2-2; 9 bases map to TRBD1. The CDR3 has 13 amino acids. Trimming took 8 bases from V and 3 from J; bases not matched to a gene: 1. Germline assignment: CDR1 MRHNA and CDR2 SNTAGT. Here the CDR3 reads CASRDRDTGELFF. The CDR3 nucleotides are TGTGCCAGCCGGGACAGGGACACCGGGGAGCTGTTTTTT.

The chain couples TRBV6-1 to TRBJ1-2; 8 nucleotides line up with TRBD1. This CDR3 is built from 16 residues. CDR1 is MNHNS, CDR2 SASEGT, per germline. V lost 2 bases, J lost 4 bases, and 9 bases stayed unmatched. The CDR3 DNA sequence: TGTGCCAGCAGTGAACTGTCAGGGGGCAGGGGCTATGGCTACACCTTC. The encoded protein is CASSELSGGRGYGYTF.

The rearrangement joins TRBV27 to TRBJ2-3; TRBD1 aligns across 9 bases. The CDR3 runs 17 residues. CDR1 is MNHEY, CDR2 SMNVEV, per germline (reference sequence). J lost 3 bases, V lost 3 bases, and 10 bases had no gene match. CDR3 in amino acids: CASSLLTRTGVTDTQYF. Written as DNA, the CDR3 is TGTGCCAGCAGTTTGCTTACTCGGACAGGGGTAACAGATACGCAGTATTTT.

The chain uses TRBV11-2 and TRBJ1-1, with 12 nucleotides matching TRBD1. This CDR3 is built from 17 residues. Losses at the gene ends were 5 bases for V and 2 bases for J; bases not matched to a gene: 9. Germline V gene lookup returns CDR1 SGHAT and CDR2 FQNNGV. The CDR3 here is CASSQLPGQGANTEAFF. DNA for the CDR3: TGTGCCAGCAGCCAATTACCGGGACAGGGGGCCAACACTGAAGCTTTCTTT.

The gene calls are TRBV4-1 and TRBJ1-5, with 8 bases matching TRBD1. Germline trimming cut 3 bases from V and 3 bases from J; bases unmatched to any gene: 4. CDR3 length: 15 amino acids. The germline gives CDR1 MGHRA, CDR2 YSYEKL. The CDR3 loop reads CASSHHQGANQPQHF. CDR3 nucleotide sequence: TGCGCCAGCAGCCATCACCAGGGGGCCAATCAGCCCCAGCATTTT.

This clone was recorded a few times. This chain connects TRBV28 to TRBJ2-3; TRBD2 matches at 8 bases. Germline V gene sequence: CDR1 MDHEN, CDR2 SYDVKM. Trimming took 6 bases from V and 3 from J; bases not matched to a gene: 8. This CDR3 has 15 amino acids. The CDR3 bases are TGTGCCAGCAGCAGGACGGGGGGGGGAACAGATACGCAGTATTTT. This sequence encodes CASSRTGGGTDTQYF.

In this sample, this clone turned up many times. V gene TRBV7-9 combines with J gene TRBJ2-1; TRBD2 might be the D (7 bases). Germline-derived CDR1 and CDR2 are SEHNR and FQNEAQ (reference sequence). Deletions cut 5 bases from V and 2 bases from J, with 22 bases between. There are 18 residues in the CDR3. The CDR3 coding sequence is TGTGCCAGCAGCCCGCCCCGGGGGGCCGATCCAGCCTACAATGAGCAGTTCTTC. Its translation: CASSPPRGADPAYNEQFF. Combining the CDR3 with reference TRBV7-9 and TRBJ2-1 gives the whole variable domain DTGVSQNPRHKITKRGQNVTFRCDPISEHNRLYWYRQTLGQGPEFLTYFQNEAQLEKSRLLSDRFSAERPKGSFSTLEIQRTEQGDSAMYLCASSPPRGADPAYNEQFFGPGTRLTVL.

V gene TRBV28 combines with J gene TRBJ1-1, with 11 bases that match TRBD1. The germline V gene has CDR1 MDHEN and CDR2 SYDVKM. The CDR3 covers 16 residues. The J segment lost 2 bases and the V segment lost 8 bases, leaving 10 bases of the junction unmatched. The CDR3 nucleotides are TGTGCCAGCGTCTGGACAGGGGGCTTTATTAACACTGAAGCTTTCTTT. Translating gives CASVWTGGFINTEAFF.